Listed below are T cell receptor beta chains from one sample, sequenced in a study of T cells after yellow fever vaccination. Via MiXCR, TCRdb re-called the 5' RACE reads, giving one row per CDR3 protein. Found here are hundreds of thousands of distinct CDR3 sequences, about 8.7% of them singletons; the top ten hold more than 15%. The sequencing here drew on PBMCs, taken on the day of the first yellow fever vaccination. The receptors shown here come from a man between 18 and 35 years old who received the YFV17D yellow fever vaccine. The CDR3 runs from the conserved cysteine through the conserved F or W. D genes are given only for firm matches. Expanded clones are given a class, and other clones once, few, many or no size at all.

J: TRBJ2-5; size: few; V: TRBV20-1; D: -; CDR3: CTSLHGETQYF; DNA: TGCACTAGCCTCCACGGTGAGACCCAGTACTTC
J: TRBJ2-5; size: few; V: TRBV11-2; D: -; CDR3: CASSLDSRSETQYF; DNA: TGTGCCAGCAGCTTAGATTCGCGGTCAGAGACCCAGTACTTC
J: TRBJ2-1; size: many; V: TRBV5-1; D: -; CDR3: CASSLVGYNEQFF; DNA: TGTGCCAGCAGTTTAGTCGGCTACAATGAGCAGTTCTTC
J: TRBJ2-1; size: -; V: TRBV6-5; D: TRBD2; CDR3: CASSYSPRGGLDEQFF; DNA: TGTGCCAGCAGTTACTCTCCCCGGGGGGGCTTGGATGAGCAGTTCTTC
J: TRBJ1-2; size: -; V: TRBV5-1; D: TRBD1; CDR3: CASRSGRWDSSPMGYTF; DNA: TGCGCCAGCAGGAGCGGACGATGGGACAGCTCTCCTATGGGCTACACCTTC
J: TRBJ1-4; size: few; V: TRBV20-1; D: -; CDR3: CSATSNEKLFF; DNA: TGCAGTGCTACGTCTAATGAAAAACTGTTTTTT
J: TRBJ1-1; size: many; V: TRBV7-3; D: -; CDR3: CASSPGRVGPAFF; DNA: TGTGCCAGCAGCCCCGGCAGGGTTGGGCCGGCTTTCTTT
J: TRBJ1-1; size: few; V: TRBV24-1; D: -; CDR3: CATSTGRNTEAFF; DNA: TGTGCCACCAGCACCGGGAGGAACACTGAAGCTTTCTTT
J: TRBJ1-1; size: few; V: TRBV13; D: -; CDR3: CASSLLGVDTEAFF; DNA: TGTGCCAGCAGCCTCCTGGGGGTGGACACTGAAGCTTTCTTT
J: TRBJ2-7; size: few; V: TRBV6-1; D: TRBD1; CDR3: CASSTADRGGSYEQYF; DNA: TGTGCCAGCAGTACCGCGGACAGGGGGGGCTCCTACGAGCAGTACTTC
J: TRBJ2-7; size: -; V: TRBV5-6; D: TRBD1; CDR3: CASSLNTGEEQYF; DNA: TGTGCCAGCAGCTTGAACACAGGGGAGGAGCAGTACTTC
J: TRBJ2-1; size: -; V: TRBV4-3; D: -; CDR3: CASSQKQGRNEQFF; DNA: TGCGCCAGCAGCCAAAAACAGGGAAGGAATGAGCAGTTCTTC
J: TRBJ2-2; size: many; V: TRBV5-1; D: -; CDR3: CASSLIQGNTGELFF; DNA: TGCGCCAGCAGCTTGATTCAGGGTAACACCGGGGAGCTGTTTTTT
J: TRBJ2-5; size: many; V: TRBV7-2; D: TRBD1; CDR3: CASSSTGSQETQYF; DNA: TGTGCCAGCAGCTCGACAGGGTCCCAAGAGACCCAGTACTTC
J: TRBJ1-5; size: -; V: TRBV20-1; D: TRBD1; CDR3: CSARGGQVNSNQPQHF; DNA: TGCAGTGCTAGAGGGGGACAGGTGAATAGCAATCAGCCCCAGCATTTT
J: TRBJ2-2; size: few; V: TRBV11-2; D: TRBD2; CDR3: CASSPGGRWNTGELFF; DNA: TGTGCCAGCAGCCCCGGGGGGAGGTGGAACACCGGGGAGCTGTTTTTT
J: TRBJ2-5; size: few; V: TRBV20-1; D: TRBD1; CDR3: CSAPPRDRGAETQYF; DNA: TGCAGTGCCCCTCCCCGGGACAGGGGCGCAGAGACCCAGTACTTC
J: TRBJ2-5; size: -; V: TRBV7-6; D: -; CDR3: CASSLKQETQYF; DNA: TGTGCCAGCAGCTTAAAGCAAGAGACCCAGTACTTC
J: TRBJ2-6; size: many; V: TRBV27; D: -; CDR3: CASSSWSSGANVLTF; DNA: TGTGCCAGCAGCTCTTGGAGCTCTGGGGCCAACGTCCTGACTTTC
J: TRBJ2-7; size: -; V: TRBV20-1; D: -; CDR3: CSARDVSYEQYF; DNA: TGCAGTGCTCGGGACGTATCCTACGAGCAGTACTTC
J: TRBJ1-1; size: -; V: TRBV3-1; D: -; CDR3: CASSQDGGLAEAFF; DNA: TGTGCCAGCAGCCAAGATGGGGGGCTAGCTGAAGCTTTCTTT
J: TRBJ2-5; size: -; V: TRBV7-9; D: TRBD1; CDR3: CASSKAGQGFGGETQYF; DNA: TGTGCCAGCAGCAAGGCGGGACAGGGGTTCGGTGGAGAGACCCAGTACTTC
J: TRBJ1-1; size: -; V: TRBV10-3; D: TRBD1; CDR3: CAVGQGASEAFF; DNA: TGTGCCGTCGGACAGGGGGCCTCTGAAGCTTTCTTT
J: TRBJ2-2; size: many; V: TRBV4-3; D: TRBD2; CDR3: CASSPASGGPTGELFF; DNA: TGCGCCAGCAGCCCGGCTTCGGGAGGGCCCACCGGGGAGCTGTTTTTT
J: TRBJ2-7; size: many; V: TRBV10-3; D: TRBD1; CDR3: CAISEGQGTYEQYF; DNA: TGTGCCATCAGTGAGGGACAGGGGACCTACGAGCAGTACTTC
J: TRBJ2-3; size: -; V: TRBV4-2; D: TRBD1; CDR3: CASSQDWTGVADTQYF; DNA: TGTGCCAGCAGCCAAGATTGGACAGGGGTCGCGGATACGCAGTATTTT
J: TRBJ1-3; size: -; V: TRBV7-9; D: -; CDR3: CASSFSPRVSSGNTIYF; DNA: TGTGCCAGCAGCTTTTCCCCCAGGGTATCCTCTGGAAACACCATATATTTT
J: TRBJ1-1; size: many; V: TRBV5-1; D: TRBD1; CDR3: CASSLNPGQGTEAFF; DNA: TGCGCCAGCAGCTTGAACCCCGGACAGGGGACTGAAGCTTTCTTT
J: TRBJ1-1; size: few; V: TRBV6-2/TRBV6-3; D: -; CDR3: CASSYSKGGRKTEAFF; DNA: TGTGCCAGCAGTTACTCGAAGGGGGGGCGAAAAACTGAAGCTTTCTTT
J: TRBJ2-3; size: -; V: TRBV7-2; D: TRBD2; CDR3: CASSRLWGGGYSDTQYF; DNA: TGTGCCAGCAGCCGACTATGGGGCGGGGGGTATTCAGATACGCAGTATTTT
J: TRBJ2-1; size: few; V: TRBV7-3; D: -; CDR3: CASSLMGGSYNEQFF; DNA: TGTGCCAGCAGCTTAATGGGGGGCTCCTACAATGAGCAGTTCTTC
J: TRBJ2-2; size: -; V: TRBV5-4; D: TRBD2; CDR3: CASSLPGLAGNTGELFF; DNA: TGTGCCAGCAGCTTACCGGGGCTAGCGGGGAACACCGGGGAGCTGTTTTTT
J: TRBJ1-6; size: few; V: TRBV5-4; D: TRBD1; CDR3: CASSYGQGDACF; DNA: TGTGCCAGCAGCTATGGACAGGGGGATGCTTGCTTT
J: TRBJ2-3; size: few; V: TRBV5-6; D: TRBD1; CDR3: CASRTGTVKDTQYF; DNA: TGTGCCAGCAGAACGGGGACAGTAAAAGATACGCAGTATTTT
J: TRBJ2-1; size: -; V: TRBV2; D: TRBD2; CDR3: CASSLTSGGDSSYNEQFF; DNA: TGTGCCAGCAGCCTGACTAGCGGGGGGGATAGCTCCTACAATGAGCAGTTCTTC
J: TRBJ2-1; size: -; V: TRBV20-1; D: TRBD2; CDR3: CSAMGLAGGPESSYNEQFF; DNA: TGCAGTGCTATGGGACTAGCGGGGGGGCCCGAGAGCTCCTACAATGAGCAGTTCTTC
J: TRBJ1-5; size: few; V: TRBV6-1; D: -; CDR3: CASRRDTFNQPQHF; DNA: TGTGCCAGCAGACGGGACACCTTTAATCAGCCCCAGCATTTT
J: TRBJ2-2; size: many; V: TRBV5-1; D: TRBD1; CDR3: CASSPPTGEAGELFF; DNA: TGCGCCAGCAGCCCTCCGACAGGGGAAGCCGGGGAGCTGTTTTTT
J: TRBJ2-2; size: once; V: TRBV4-3; D: -; CDR3: CASSQDARSNTGELFF; DNA: TGCGCCAGCAGCCAAGATGCCAGATCGAACACCGGGGAGCTGTTTTTT
J: TRBJ2-2; size: few; V: TRBV4-3; D: -; CDR3: CASSPDTALAESTGELFF; DNA: TGCGCCAGCAGCCCCGACACAGCCTTAGCGGAGAGCACCGGGGAGCTGTTTTTT
J: TRBJ2-2; size: many; V: TRBV4-2; D: -; CDR3: CASSQELNWELFF; DNA: TGTGCCAGCAGCCAAGAACTAAACTGGGAGCTGTTTTTT
J: TRBJ2-7; size: few; V: TRBV5-4; D: TRBD2; CDR3: CASSLASGVGEQYF; DNA: TGTGCCAGCAGCTTGGCCAGCGGGGTGGGCGAGCAGTACTTC
J: TRBJ2-1; size: many; V: TRBV5-4; D: -; CDR3: CASSPWPRNEQFF; DNA: TGTGCCAGCAGCCCGTGGCCGAGGAATGAGCAGTTCTTC
J: TRBJ1-1; size: many; V: TRBV20-1; D: -; CDR3: CSARDLRLLAEAFF; DNA: TGCAGTGCTAGAGATCTACGACTGCTAGCAGAAGCTTTCTTT
J: TRBJ1-4; size: many; V: TRBV12-3/TRBV12-4; D: -; CDR3: CASRRRDGNEKLFF; DNA: TGTGCCAGCAGGCGCCGTGACGGAAATGAAAAACTGTTTTTT
J: TRBJ1-2; size: few; V: TRBV18; D: -; CDR3: CASSPAGASYGYTF; DNA: TGTGCCAGCTCACCAGCAGGGGCCTCCTATGGCTACACCTTC
J: TRBJ1-1; size: few; V: TRBV4-3; D: -; CDR3: CASSLMQGKANTEAFF; DNA: TGCGCCAGCAGCTTAATGCAGGGCAAAGCGAACACTGAAGCTTTCTTT
J: TRBJ2-1; size: many; V: TRBV20-1; D: -; CDR3: CSARGHNEQFF; DNA: TGCAGTGCTAGGGGGCACAATGAGCAGTTCTTC
J: TRBJ2-2; size: -; V: TRBV12-3/TRBV12-4; D: -; CDR3: CASLLSGTPGGELFF; DNA: TGTGCCAGCCTCCTTTCGGGGACCCCCGGCGGGGAGCTGTTTTTT
J: TRBJ2-5; size: few; V: TRBV4-3; D: -; CDR3: CASSQEQGRETQYF; DNA: TGCGCCAGCAGCCAAGAACAGGGCCGAGAGACCCAGTACTTC
J: TRBJ2-1; size: few; V: TRBV6-5; D: -; CDR3: CASSYVSGTYNEQFF; DNA: TGTGCCAGCAGTTACGTATCCGGGACCTACAATGAGCAGTTCTTC
J: TRBJ2-5; size: few; V: TRBV12-3/TRBV12-4; D: -; CDR3: CASSLRRPGRSQETQYF; DNA: TGTGCCAGCAGTTTGCGCCGCCCGGGTAGAAGCCAAGAGACCCAGTACTTC
J: TRBJ2-5; size: few; V: TRBV20-1; D: TRBD1; CDR3: CSARPPRGRISETQYF; DNA: TGCAGTGCTCGGCCTCCTAGGGGGCGTATATCAGAGACCCAGTACTTC
J: TRBJ2-7; size: -; V: TRBV2; D: -; CDR3: CASLTGITYEQYF; DNA: TGTGCCAGCCTGACCGGGATTACCTACGAGCAGTACTTC
J: TRBJ2-3; size: -; V: TRBV7-3; D: TRBD2; CDR3: CASSNRAGGLTDTQYF; DNA: TGTGCCAGCAGCAACCGAGCGGGGGGCCTCACAGATACGCAGTATTTT
J: TRBJ2-2; size: few; V: TRBV6-1; D: -; CDR3: CASGWQGVTGELFF; DNA: TGTGCCAGCGGATGGCAGGGAGTCACCGGGGAGCTGTTTTTT
J: TRBJ2-5; size: -; V: TRBV29-1; D: TRBD1; CDR3: CSVGTGGVLRETQYF; DNA: TGCAGCGTCGGGACAGGGGGGGTACTAAGAGAGACCCAGTACTTC